These 13 T cell receptor beta chains were all obtained from the same sample, sequenced in a study of blood T cell repertoires in COVID-19. The protocol was immunoSEQ multiplex PCR, while the TCRdb copy is restricted to in-frame clones and leaves out a portion. The sample has approximately 220,000 clones; 80% to 90% are singletons. Material for sequencing was PBMCs or T cells enriched from blood (not recorded which). The receptor source for this set is a woman aged 18-29 years in a cohort exposed to, infected with or recovered from COVID-19 (not recorded which).

V and J are TRBV7-9 and TRBJ2-7, with 11 bases lining up with TRBD2. The CDR3 spans 14 residues. Germline CDR1 is SEHNR and CDR2 is FQNEAQ (reference sequence). V trimming: 6 bases; J trimming: 3 bases; junction bases outside the gene matches: 4. This CDR3 is CASSSSGGNYEQYF. CDR3 bases: TGTGCCAGCAGTTCTAGCGGGGGGAACTACGAGCAGTACTTC.

The chain carries TRBV7-2 and TRBJ2-1; 10 nucleotides match TRBD2. V gave up 5 bases and J gave up 16 bases; unmatched junction bases: 14. This CDR3 is built from 14 residues. CDR1 is SGHTA, CDR2 FQGNSA, per germline. The CDR3 DNA reads as TGTGCCAGCAGCCCCTCGCAGCTAGCGGGAGTCTACTTCTTC. This translates into CASSPSQLAGVYFF.

The CDR3 sequence: CASSPERSTEAFF. The CDR3 bases are TGTGCCAGCAGCCCTGAGAGGAGCACTGAAGCTTTCTTT. V and J are TRBV28 and TRBJ1-1; D unresolved. There are 13 residues in the CDR3. Germline CDR1 is MDHEN and CDR2 is SYDVKM. Between the trimmed V and J ends, which lost 6 bases and 4 bases, there was a span of 12 bases.

The chain uses TRBV11-2 and TRBJ1-5; D might be TRBD1 (5 bases). This CDR3 is 13 amino acids long. Germline loops: CDR1 SGHAT, CDR2 FQNNGV. V shed 3 bases and J shed 7 bases, with 10 bases lying between them. The CDR3 coding sequence is TGTGCCAGCAGCTTCCAGGGTGGGCAGCCCCAGCATTTT. The encoded protein is CASSFQGGQPQHF.

Here the CDR3 reads CASGRQGPYNSPLHF. The CDR3 DNA reads as TGTGCCAGCGGAAGACAGGGCCCCTATAATTCACCCCTCCACTTT. V gene TRBV2 combines with J gene TRBJ1-6, with 7 bases that match TRBD1. Germline CDR1 SNHLY, CDR2 FYNNEI. Trimming at V came to 8 bases and at J to 2 bases, leaving 6 bases not matched to a gene. This CDR3 region has 15 residues. Full variable domain (remainder filled in from reference TRBV2 and TRBJ1-6): EPEVTQTPSHQVTQMGQEVILRCVPISNHLYFYWYRQILGQKVEFLVSFYNNEISEKSEIFDDQFSVERPDGSNFTLKIRSTKLEDSAMYFCASGRQGPYNSPLHFGNGTRLTVT.

The rearrangement joins TRBV20-1 to TRBJ1-5; D remains unclear. V was trimmed by 3 bases and J by 1 base, leaving 22 bases between them. There are 18 residues in the CDR3. Germline V gives CDR1 DFQATT, CDR2 SNEGSKA (reference sequence). CDR3 sequence: CSASIRALGRKSNQPQHF. The CDR3 nucleotides read TGCAGTGCTAGTATACGTGCCCTTGGGAGGAAGAGCAATCAGCCCCAGCATTTT.

This rearrangement joins TRBV9 to TRBJ2-5; D possibly corresponds to TRBD2 (6 bases). V dropped 0 bases and J dropped 4 bases, with 7 bases sitting between them. This CDR3 region has 13 residues. Germline V CDR1 and CDR2: SGDLS, YYNGEE. CDR3 DNA: TGTGCCAGCAGCGTAGACGGGGGAGAGACCCAGTACTTC. It translates to CASSVDGGETQYF.

This clone was recorded once. The chain links TRBV28 to TRBJ2-3, with D tentatively TRBD2 (6 bases). The CDR3 runs to 15 residues. The germline V gene encodes CDR1 MDHEN and CDR2 SYDVKM. Trimming left V 8 bases short and J 2 bases short, with 17 bases between. The CDR3: CASRGRRVLTDTQYF. The CDR3 DNA follows: TGTGCCAGCCGAGGCAGGAGGGTCCTCACAGATACGCAGTATTTT.

The chain is built from TRBV2 and TRBJ2-1; 10 bases are a match to TRBD2. The CDR3 has 15 residues. Looked up from germline, CDR1 is SNHLY and CDR2 is FYNNEI. V lost 3 bases to trimming and J lost 7 bases; unmatched junction nucleotides: 6. CDR3 nucleotide sequence: TGTGCCAGCAGTGAGGTAGCTAGCGGGAGAAATGAGCAGTTCTTC. Translated: CASSEVASGRNEQFF.

This chain links TRBV19 with TRBJ2-5; D is possibly TRBD1 (6 bases). V was trimmed by 3 bases and J by 2 bases, leaving 19 bases between them. Germline CDR1 is LNHDA and CDR2 is SQIVND (reference sequence). This CDR3 region has 17 residues. CDR3 in amino acids: CASSILVPGVGQETQYF. For the CDR3, the DNA is TGTGCCAGTAGTATTTTAGTTCCAGGGGTTGGGCAAGAGACCCAGTACTTC.

This clone was observed once. This rearrangement joins TRBV3-1 (or the pseudogene TRBV3-2) to TRBJ2-7; D may be TRBD1 (5 bases). The V gene lost 2 bases and the J gene lost 0 bases, with 8 bases spanning the gap. The germline V gene has CDR1 LGHDT and CDR2 YNNKEL (reference sequence). This CDR3 comprises 14 residues. The CDR3 region is CASSQMGHSYEQYF. CDR3 sequence (DNA): TGTGCCAGCAGCCAAATGGGGCACTCCTACGAGCAGTACTTC.

The rearrangement links TRBV5-1 to TRBJ1-1; maybe TRBD1 (6 bases). The germline CDR1 and CDR2 sequences are SGHRS and YFSETQ. V shed 3 bases and J shed 1 base, with 13 bases lying between them. This CDR3 has 15 residues. The CDR3 bases are TGCGCCAGCAGCTCTCAGGGGAGGGGGAACACTGAAGCTTTCTTT. Translation: CASSSQGRGNTEAFF. Supplemented by reference TRBV5-1 and TRBJ1-1, the full variable domain reads KAGVTQTPRYLIKTRGQQVTLSCSPISGHRSVSWYQQTPGQGLQFLFEYFSETQRNKGNFPGRFSGRQFSNSRSEMNVSTLELGDSALYLCASSSQGRGNTEAFFGQGTRLTVV.

This rearrangement joins TRBV29-1 to TRBJ2-1, with 12 bases lining up with TRBD2. Germline CDR1 and CDR2: SQVTM and ANQGSEA. The trim removed 6 bases at V and 0 bases at J, leaving 12 bases unmatched. The length of the CDR3 is 18 residues. CDR3 amino acids: CSVVPRTSGAVSYNEQFF. The CDR3, as DNA: TGCAGCGTGGTTCCTAGGACTAGCGGGGCAGTCTCCTACAATGAGCAGTTCTTC.